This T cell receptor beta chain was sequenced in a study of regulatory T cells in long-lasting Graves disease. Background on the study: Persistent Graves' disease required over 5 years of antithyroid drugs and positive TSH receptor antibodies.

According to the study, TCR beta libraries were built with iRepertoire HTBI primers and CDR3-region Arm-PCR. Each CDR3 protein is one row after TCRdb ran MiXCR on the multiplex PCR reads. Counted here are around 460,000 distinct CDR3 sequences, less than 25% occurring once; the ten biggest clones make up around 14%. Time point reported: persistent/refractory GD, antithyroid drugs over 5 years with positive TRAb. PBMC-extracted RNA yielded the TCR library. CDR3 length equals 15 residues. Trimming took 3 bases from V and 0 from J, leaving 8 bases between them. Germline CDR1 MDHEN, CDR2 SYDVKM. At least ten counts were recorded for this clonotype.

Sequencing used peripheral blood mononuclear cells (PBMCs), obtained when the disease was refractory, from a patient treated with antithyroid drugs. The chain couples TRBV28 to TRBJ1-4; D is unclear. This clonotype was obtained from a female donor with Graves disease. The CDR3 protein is CASSLRVPTNEKLFF. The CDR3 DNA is TGTGCCAGCAGTTTGCGAGTCCCAACTAATGAAAAACTGTTTTTT.